The sequence of this TCR beta chain was determined in a study of T cell responses to AZD1222 COVID-19 vaccine. Study conclusions and caveats: Reports indicate that nearly half of spike-specific TCRs are directed at unmutated variant regions. Increased Spike-specific TCR breadth and depth were observed after two AZD1222 doses. White British people made up most donors, females outnumbered males, and clonal diversity was possibly underestimated.

Germline V CDR1 and CDR2: MNHNS, SASEGT. The CDR3 runs 15 residues. V dropped 8 bases and J dropped 2; count of bases not matched to a gene: 5. Remarks on this clone: Antigen specificity is unknown.

Produced via immunoSEQ multiplex PCR; TCRdb's table is partial and in-frame only. The table includes more than 100,000 clones, 91% detected once. The chain links TRBV6-1 to TRBJ1-4, with 10 bases lining up with TRBD1. The input for sequencing was peripheral blood, taken 28 days after the second AZD1222 dose. This TCR came from an adult who received the AZD1222 COVID-19 vaccine. The CDR3 loop is CASQDRGVTNEKLFF. DNA for the CDR3: TGTGCCAGCCAGGACAGGGGGGTGACTAATGAAAAACTGTTTTTT.